The rows below give T cell receptor beta chains drawn from one sample of a study of identical twins. From the 5' RACE reads, TCRdb called clonotypes with MiXCR, one entry per CDR3 protein. This table has 400,000 to 550,000 distinct CDR3 sequences, roughly an eighth appearing once. This sample was also put to use in a study of yellow fever vaccine responses in identical twins.

Sequences were obtained from CD4+ T cells sorted from blood. The source of these receptors is a woman between 18 and 29 years old in good health. Each CDR3 is given with its conserved first and last residue. Not all rows give a size; the values are once, few, many and, for expanded clones, a class.

few TRBV20-1 CSAWTQRDYGYTF
many TRBV12-3/TRBV12-4 CASSFRSYNEQFF
NA TRBV7-9 CASSPWTVSGNTIYF
few TRBV7-9 CASSSRDRGETQYF
many TRBV12-3/TRBV12-4 CASSPTGGLTYEQYF
NA TRBV7-9 CASSWDSADGFF
few TRBV7-9 CASSSNWETCQQFF
few TRBV5-1 CASSSNAGGRAQETQYF
few TRBV5-1 CASSILAGGYNEQFF
many TRBV5-1 CASSFESTDTQYF
few TRBV6-6 CASGESGAGTQYF
many TRBV5-1 CASSLGQEQPQHF
NA TRBV6-5 CASSYTTMGGPGELFF
NA TRBV7-2 CASSFRGGIDTQYF
NA TRBV21-1 CASSNLQGVGNQPQHF
few TRBV2 CASSFQTQYF
NA TRBV24-1 CATSGTSGRNEQFF
few TRBV7-9 CASSEWGFQETQYF
few TRBV4-2 CASNPPGISGDPYEQYF
once TRBV7-8 CASSPLGGVADEQYF
few TRBV18 CASSQTGAGVGNEQFF
NA TRBV4-2 CASSQGIRGELFF
few TRBV6-2/TRBV6-3 CASSPDRLTREQYF
few TRBV7-6 CASSLLVGAPGNTIYF
NA TRBV11-2 CASSSRGVRGTDSYNEQFF
few TRBV11-2 CASSLRGGTQETQYF
NA TRBV5-1 CASALSGRTKNIQYF
NA TRBV23-1 CASSQALRGDPQETQYF